The subject of this entry is one T cell receptor (beta chain). The antigen is undetermined. At the DNA level, this CDR3 is encoded by other sequences in the same sample as well. J was trimmed by 4 bases and V by 6 bases; bases with no gene match: 1. Per germline, CDR1 MNHNS and CDR2 SASEGT. The CDR3 sequence is 13 residues long. This sample is part of a study of cytomegalovirus exposure and HLA in healthy donors. Turning to the study itself: Across around 400 genotyped donors, roughly 85% landed in the Caucasian-associated ancestry cluster. General study results and limits: For most TCR beta V segments, an earlier analysis put the productive rate at about 90% or about 30% of the time.

The PCR was carried out with 60 Vbeta primers and 13 Jbeta primers. The assay was immunoSEQ multiplex PCR, and TCRdb's table has in-frame clones only and misses some. Of under 150,000 clones listed, over 70% are singletons. The sequence derives from a woman aged 40-49 years in good health and CMV-seropositive. Material for sequencing was PBMCs. The chain has TRBV6-1 and TRBJ1-5, with TRBD1 identical over 9 bases. CDR3 in amino acids: CASRGTGNQPQHF. The CDR3 DNA reads TGTGCCAGCAGGGGGACAGGGAATCAGCCCCAGCATTTT.